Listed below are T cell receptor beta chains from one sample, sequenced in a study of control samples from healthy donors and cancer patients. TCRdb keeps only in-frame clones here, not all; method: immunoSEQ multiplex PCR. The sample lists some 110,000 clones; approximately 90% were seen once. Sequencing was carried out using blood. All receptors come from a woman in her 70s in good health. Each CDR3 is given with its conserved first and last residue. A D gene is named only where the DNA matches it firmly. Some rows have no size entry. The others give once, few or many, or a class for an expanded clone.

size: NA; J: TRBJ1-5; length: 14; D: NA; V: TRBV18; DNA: TGTGCCAGCTCACCAGGGTTGGGCAATCAGCCCCAGCATTTT; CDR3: CASSPGLGNQPQHF
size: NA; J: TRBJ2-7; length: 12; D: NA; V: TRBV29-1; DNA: TGCAGCGTTGATGGGCAGAACTACGAGCAGTACTTC; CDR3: CSVDGQNYEQYF
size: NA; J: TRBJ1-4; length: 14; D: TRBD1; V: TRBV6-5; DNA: TGTGCCAGCAGCCGGACAGGCGGTAATGAAAAACTGTTTTTT; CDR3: CASSRTGGNEKLFF
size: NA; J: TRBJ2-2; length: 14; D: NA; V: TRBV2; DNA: TGTGCCAGCAGTGATGGGAGCAACACCGGGGAGCTGTTTTTT; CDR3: CASSDGSNTGELFF
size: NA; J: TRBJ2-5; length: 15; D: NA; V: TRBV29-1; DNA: TGCAGCGTTGAAGATCGCCCGGGGGCGGTTGAGACCCAGTACTTC; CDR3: CSVEDRPGAVETQYF
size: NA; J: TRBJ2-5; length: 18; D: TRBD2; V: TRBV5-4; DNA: TGTGCCAGCAGCTTGGGGTCTAGCGGGGGGCCCCGCCAAGAGACCCAGTACTTC; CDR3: CASSLGSSGGPRQETQYF
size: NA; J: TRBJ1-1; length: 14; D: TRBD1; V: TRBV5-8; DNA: TGTGCCAGCAGCCGACAGGGGGAGAACACTGAAGCTTTCTTT; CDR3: CASSRQGENTEAFF
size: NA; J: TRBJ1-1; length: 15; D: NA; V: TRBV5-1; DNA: TGCGCCAGCAGCGGACACCCTACTGGTGGCACTGAAGCTTTCTTT; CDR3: CASSGHPTGGTEAFF
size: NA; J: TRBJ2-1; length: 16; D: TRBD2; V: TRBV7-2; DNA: TGTGCCAGCAAAATAGTCGGGGGGGCCACCTACAATGAGCAGTTCTTC; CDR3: CASKIVGGATYNEQFF
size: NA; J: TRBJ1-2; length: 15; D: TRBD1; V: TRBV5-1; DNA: TGCGCCAGCAGCTGGGGACAGGGCGTTAACTATGGCTACACCTTC; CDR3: CASSWGQGVNYGYTF
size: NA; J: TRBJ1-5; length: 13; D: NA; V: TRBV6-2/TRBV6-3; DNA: TGTGCCAGCAGTGGGAATAGCAATCAGCCCCAGCATTTT; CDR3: CASSGNSNQPQHF
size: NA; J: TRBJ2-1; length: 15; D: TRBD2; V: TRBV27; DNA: TGTGCCAGCAGTTCGGGACTAGCAGAGGTCAATGAGCAGTTCTTC; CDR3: CASSSGLAEVNEQFF
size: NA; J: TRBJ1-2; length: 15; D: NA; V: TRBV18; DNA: TGTGCCAGCTCACCCCCTCGAGCAGGGCTCTATGGCTACACCTTC; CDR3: CASSPPRAGLYGYTF
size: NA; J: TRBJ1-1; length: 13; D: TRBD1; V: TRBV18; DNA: TGTGCCAGCTCACCTGACAGGGAAGCTGAAGCTTTCTTT; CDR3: CASSPDREAEAFF
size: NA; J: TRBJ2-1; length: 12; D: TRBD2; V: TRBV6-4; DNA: TGTGCCAGCAGTTTGACGGGGGGAGAGCAGTTCTTC; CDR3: CASSLTGGEQFF
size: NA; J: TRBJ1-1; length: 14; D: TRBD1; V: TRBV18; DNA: TGTGCCAGCTCTCCCGGGACAGGGAACACTGAAGCTTTCTTT; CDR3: CASSPGTGNTEAFF
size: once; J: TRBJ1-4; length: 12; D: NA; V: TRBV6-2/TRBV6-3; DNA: TGTGCCAGCAGTCAAGACAGAGAAAAACTGTTTTTT; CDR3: CASSQDREKLFF